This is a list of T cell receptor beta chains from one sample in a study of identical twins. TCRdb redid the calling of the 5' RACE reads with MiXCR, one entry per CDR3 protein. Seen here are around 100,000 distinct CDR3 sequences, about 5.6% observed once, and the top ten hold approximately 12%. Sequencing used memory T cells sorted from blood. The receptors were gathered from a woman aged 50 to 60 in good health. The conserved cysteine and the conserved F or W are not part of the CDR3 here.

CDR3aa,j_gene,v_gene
SARRPTGGNEKLF,TRBJ1-4,TRBV20-1
SVPRGAETQY,TRBJ2-5,TRBV29-1
AIERYGYT,TRBJ1-2,TRBV6-1
ASARTGNTEAF,TRBJ1-1,TRBV12-5
ASSFQTGREQF,TRBJ2-1,TRBV5-6
SARVPGLDYNEQF,TRBJ2-1,TRBV20-1
ASSEAARGPEQF,TRBJ2-1,TRBV6-1
ASRMGGLGDSPLH,TRBJ1-6,TRBV12-3/TRBV12-4
SAGGSGVTYEQY,TRBJ2-7,TRBV20-1
ASSFGTGISPLH,TRBJ1-6,TRBV5-6
ATSDSSDTQY,TRBJ2-3,TRBV24-1
ASSQDVRGRRGYGYT,TRBJ1-2,TRBV4-1
ASSLGGTSTDTQY,TRBJ2-3,TRBV12-3/TRBV12-4
AARSGRTSGTEAF,TRBJ1-1,TRBV6-6
ASSLGGGARYNEQF,TRBJ2-1,TRBV5-4
ATSDYPRGTSGTVLVGELF,TRBJ2-2,TRBV24-1
ASSSTWDAEAF,TRBJ1-1,TRBV18
ASSPQAGYNTEAF,TRBJ1-1,TRBV9
SATQYSSKRGGYT,TRBJ1-2,TRBV20-1
ASSFPTGPRRLAVYEQY,TRBJ2-7,TRBV11-3
ASSTTIGNTIY,TRBJ1-3,TRBV19
ASSQVPFLGRRSSYEQY,TRBJ2-7,TRBV4-1
ASSQGRARVDEQY,TRBJ2-7,TRBV3-1
ASSRDRGLTGELF,TRBJ2-2,TRBV11-3
ASSLVRLGGTDTQY,TRBJ2-3,TRBV11-2
ATSDPTGFAQF,TRBJ2-1,TRBV24-1
ASRPTGGAGNQPQH,TRBJ1-5,TRBV12-3/TRBV12-4
ATKFWDRGIGETQY,TRBJ2-5,TRBV27
ASSLLGGVNSPLH,TRBJ1-6,TRBV28
ASSLEGLQETQY,TRBJ2-5,TRBV11-1
ASSWGGALAKNIQY,TRBJ2-4,TRBV5-6
ASHQEGPGNEQF,TRBJ2-1,TRBV5-1
ASTSFGGKDTQY,TRBJ2-3,TRBV5-1
ASSEEYNTEAF,TRBJ1-1,TRBV2
ASSYGLGQGQETQY,TRBJ2-5,TRBV6-2/TRBV6-3
SASRTTGGEFDEQF,TRBJ2-1,TRBV20-1
ASSSQTSGYNEQF,TRBJ2-1,TRBV5-1
ASSARDRVSSGELF,TRBJ2-2,TRBV9
ASRFRELF,TRBJ2-2,TRBV12-3/TRBV12-4
SAQGSANEKLF,TRBJ1-4,TRBV20-1
ASGPGRTSTDTQY,TRBJ2-3,TRBV12-5
ASTGTGLMLPTDTQY,TRBJ2-3,TRBV6-6
ASTLGRTAGSTDTQY,TRBJ2-3,TRBV7-9
ASRHATSGRAPSWDEQY,TRBJ2-7,TRBV2
SVEAAGGGTQY,TRBJ2-3,TRBV29-1